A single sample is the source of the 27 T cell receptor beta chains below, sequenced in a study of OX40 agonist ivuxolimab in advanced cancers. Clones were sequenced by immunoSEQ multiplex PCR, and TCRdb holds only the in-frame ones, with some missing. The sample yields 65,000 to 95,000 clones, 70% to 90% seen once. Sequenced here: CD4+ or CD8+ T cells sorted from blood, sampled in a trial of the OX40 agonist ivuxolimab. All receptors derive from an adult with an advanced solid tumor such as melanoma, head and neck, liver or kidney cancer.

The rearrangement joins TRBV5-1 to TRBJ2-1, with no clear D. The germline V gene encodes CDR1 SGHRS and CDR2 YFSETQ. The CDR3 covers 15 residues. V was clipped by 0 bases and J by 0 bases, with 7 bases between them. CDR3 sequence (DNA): TGCGCCAGCAGCTTGGCCACCGGCTCCTACAATGAGCAGTTCTTC. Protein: CASSLATGSYNEQFF. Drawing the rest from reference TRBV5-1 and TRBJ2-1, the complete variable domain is KAGVTQTPRYLIKTRGQQVTLSCSPISGHRSVSWYQQTPGQGLQFLFEYFSETQRNKGNFPGRFSGRQFSNSRSEMNVSTLELGDSALYLCASSLATGSYNEQFFGPGTRLTVL.

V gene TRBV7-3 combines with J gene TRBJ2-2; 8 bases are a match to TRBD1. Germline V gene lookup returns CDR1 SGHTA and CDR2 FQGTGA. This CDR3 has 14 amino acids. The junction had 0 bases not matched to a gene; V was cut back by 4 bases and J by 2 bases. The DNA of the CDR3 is TGTGCCAGCAGCTCAGGGGGCAACACCGGGGAGCTGTTTTTT. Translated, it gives CASSSGGNTGELFF.

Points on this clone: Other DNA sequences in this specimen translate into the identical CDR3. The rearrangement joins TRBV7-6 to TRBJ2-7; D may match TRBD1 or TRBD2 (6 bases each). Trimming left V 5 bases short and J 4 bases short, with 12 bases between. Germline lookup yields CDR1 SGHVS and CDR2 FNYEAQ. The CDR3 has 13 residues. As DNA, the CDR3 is TGTGCCAGCAGCCTAGGAGGGGGATACGAGCAGTACTTC. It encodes CASSLGGGYEQYF. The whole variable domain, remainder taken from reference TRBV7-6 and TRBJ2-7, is GAGVSQSPRYKVTKRGQDVALRCDPISGHVSLYWYRQALGQGPEFLTYFNYEAQQDKSGLPNDRFSAERPEGSISTLTIQRTEQRDSAMYRCASSLGGGYEQYFGPGTRLTVT.

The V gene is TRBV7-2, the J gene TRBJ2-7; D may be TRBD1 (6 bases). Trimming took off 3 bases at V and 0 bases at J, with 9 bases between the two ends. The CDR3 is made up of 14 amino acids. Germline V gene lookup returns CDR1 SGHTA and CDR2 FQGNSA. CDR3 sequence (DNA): TGTGCCAGCAGCTTGGGACACCTCTCCTACGAGCAGTACTTC. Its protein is CASSLGHLSYEQYF.

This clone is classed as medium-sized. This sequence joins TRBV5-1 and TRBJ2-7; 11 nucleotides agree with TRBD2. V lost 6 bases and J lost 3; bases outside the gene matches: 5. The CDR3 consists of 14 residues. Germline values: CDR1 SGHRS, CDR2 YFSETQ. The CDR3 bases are TGCGCCAGCAACCCGACTAGCGGGATCTACGAGCAGTACTTC. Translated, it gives CASNPTSGIYEQYF.

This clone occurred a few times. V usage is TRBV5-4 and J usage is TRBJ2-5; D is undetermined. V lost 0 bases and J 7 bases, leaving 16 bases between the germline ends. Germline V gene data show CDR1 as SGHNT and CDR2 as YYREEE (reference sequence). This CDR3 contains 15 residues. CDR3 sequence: CASSLGSNQLGTQYF. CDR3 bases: TGTGCCAGCAGCTTGGGCAGCAACCAGCTGGGGACCCAGTACTTC.

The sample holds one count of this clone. CDR3 sequence: CASSLGWGNTGELFF. The CDR3 DNA reads TGTGCCAGCAGCTTAGGCTGGGGGAACACCGGGGAGCTGTTTTTT. The chain recombines TRBV5-5 with TRBJ2-2; D not resolved. V was clipped by 2 bases and J by 1 base, with 9 bases between them. Germline CDR1 reads SGHKS; CDR2 reads YYEKEE (reference sequence). This CDR3 is 15 amino acids long.

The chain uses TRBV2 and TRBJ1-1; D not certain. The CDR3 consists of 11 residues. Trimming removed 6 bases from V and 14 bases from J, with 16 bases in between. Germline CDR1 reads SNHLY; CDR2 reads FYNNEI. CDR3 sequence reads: CASRRTPRSFF. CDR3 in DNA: TGTGCCAGCAGACGGACTCCCCGGAGCTTCTTT.

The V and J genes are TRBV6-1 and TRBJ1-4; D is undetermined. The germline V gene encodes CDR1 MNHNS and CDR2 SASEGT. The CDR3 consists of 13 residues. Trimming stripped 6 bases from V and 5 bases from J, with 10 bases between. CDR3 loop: CASSETRNEKLFF. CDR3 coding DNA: TGTGCCAGCAGCGAGACACGAAATGAAAAACTGTTTTTT.

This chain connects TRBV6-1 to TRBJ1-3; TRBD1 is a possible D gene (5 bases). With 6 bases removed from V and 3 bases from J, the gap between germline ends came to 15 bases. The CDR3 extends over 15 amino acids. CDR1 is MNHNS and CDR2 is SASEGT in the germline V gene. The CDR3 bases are TGTGCCAGCAGCGCCCAGAGGGGAGTTGGAAACACCATATATTTT. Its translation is CASSAQRGVGNTIYF.

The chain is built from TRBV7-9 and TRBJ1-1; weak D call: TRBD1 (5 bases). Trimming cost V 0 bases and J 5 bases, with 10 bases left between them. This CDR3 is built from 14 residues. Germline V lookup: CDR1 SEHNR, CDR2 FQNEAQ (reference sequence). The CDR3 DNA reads TGTGCCAGCAGCTTAGCGGTTGGGGCTACTGAAGCTTTCTTT. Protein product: CASSLAVGATEAFF.

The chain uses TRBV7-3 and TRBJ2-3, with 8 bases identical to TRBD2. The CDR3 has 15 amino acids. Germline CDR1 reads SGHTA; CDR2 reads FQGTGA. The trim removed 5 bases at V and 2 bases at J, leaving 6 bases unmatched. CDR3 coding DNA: TGTGCCAGCAGCCCCGGGGGGGCCAACACAGATACGCAGTATTTT. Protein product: CASSPGGANTDTQYF. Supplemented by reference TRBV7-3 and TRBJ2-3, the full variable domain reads GAGVSQTPSNKVTEKGKYVELRCDPISGHTALYWYRQSLGQGPEFLIYFQGTGAADDSGLPNDRFFAVRPEGSVSTLKIQRTERGDSAVYLCASSPGGANTDTQYFGPGTRLTVL.

The CDR3 nucleotides read TGTGCCAGCAGTGAAGATGACAGGGCTGGACATTTT. This codes for CASSEDDRAGHF. V usage is TRBV6-1 and J usage is TRBJ1-5, with 7 bases fitting TRBD1. Germline CDR1 is MNHNS and CDR2 is SASEGT. Germline trimming cut 1 base from V and 16 bases from J; bases unmatched to any gene: 7. This CDR3 has 12 amino acids.

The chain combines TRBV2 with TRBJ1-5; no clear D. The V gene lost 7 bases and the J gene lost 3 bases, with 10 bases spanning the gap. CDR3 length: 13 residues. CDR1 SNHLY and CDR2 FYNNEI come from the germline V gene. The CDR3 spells CASTVRFNQPQHF. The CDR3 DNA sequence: TGTGCCAGCACCGTACGCTTCAATCAGCCCCAGCATTTT.

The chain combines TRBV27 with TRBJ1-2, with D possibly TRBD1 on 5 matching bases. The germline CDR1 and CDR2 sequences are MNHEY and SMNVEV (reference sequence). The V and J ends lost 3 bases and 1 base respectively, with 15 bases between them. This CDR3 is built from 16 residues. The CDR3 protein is CASSLRGGGGNYGYTF. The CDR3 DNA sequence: TGTGCCAGCAGTTTGAGGGGTGGAGGAGGTAACTATGGCTACACCTTC.

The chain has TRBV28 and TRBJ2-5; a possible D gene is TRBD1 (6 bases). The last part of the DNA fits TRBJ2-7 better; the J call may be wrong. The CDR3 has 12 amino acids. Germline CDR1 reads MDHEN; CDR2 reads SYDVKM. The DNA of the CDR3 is TGTGCCCACCAGGGGTCTACCTACGAGCAGTACTTC. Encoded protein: CAHQGSTYEQYF.

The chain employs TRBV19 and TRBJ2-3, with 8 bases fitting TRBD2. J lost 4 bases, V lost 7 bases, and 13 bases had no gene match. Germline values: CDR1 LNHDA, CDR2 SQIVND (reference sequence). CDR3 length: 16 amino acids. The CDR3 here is CASTPGLVGGPDTQYF. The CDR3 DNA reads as TGTGCCAGTACCCCGGGACTAGTGGGGGGTCCAGATACGCAGTATTTT.

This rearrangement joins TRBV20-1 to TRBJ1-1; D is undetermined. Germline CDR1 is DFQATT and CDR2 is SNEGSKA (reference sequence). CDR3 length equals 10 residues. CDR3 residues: CGGRDTEAFF. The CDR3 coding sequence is TGCGGAGGACGGGACACTGAAGCTTTCTTT.

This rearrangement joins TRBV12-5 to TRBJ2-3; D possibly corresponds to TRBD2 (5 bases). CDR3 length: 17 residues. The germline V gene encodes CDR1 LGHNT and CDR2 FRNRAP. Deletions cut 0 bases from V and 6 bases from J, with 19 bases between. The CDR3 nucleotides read TGTGCTAGTGGTTTGGTAATGTGGGCAGGAACGGGGGATACGCAGTATTTT. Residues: CASGLVMWAGTGDTQYF.

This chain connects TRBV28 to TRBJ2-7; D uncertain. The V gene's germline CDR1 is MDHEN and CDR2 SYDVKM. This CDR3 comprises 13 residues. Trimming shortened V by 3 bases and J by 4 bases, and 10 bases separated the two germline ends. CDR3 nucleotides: TGTGCCAGCAGTTTTTCCCCACAGTACGAGCAGTACTTC. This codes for CASSFSPQYEQYF. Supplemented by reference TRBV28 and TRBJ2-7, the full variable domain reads DVKVTQSSRYLVKRTGEKVFLECVQDMDHENMFWYRQDPGLGLRLIYFSYDVKMKEKGDIPEGYSVSREKKERFSLILESASTNQTSMYLCASSFSPQYEQYFGPGTRLTVT.

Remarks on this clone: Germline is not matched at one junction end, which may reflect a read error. The CDR3 sequence is CASSFRDSKDTQYF. The CDR3 DNA follows: TGTGCCAGCAGCTTCCGGGACAGCAAAGATACGCAGTATTTT. V usage is TRBV7-9 and J usage is TRBJ2-3, with TRBD1 matching 7 bases. Germline values: CDR1 SEHNR, CDR2 FQNEAQ (reference sequence). The CDR3 is 14 amino acids.

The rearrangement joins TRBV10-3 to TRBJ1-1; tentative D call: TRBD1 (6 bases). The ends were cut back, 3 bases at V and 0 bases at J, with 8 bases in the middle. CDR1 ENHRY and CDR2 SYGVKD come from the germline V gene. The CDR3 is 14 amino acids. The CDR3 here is CAISERTVNTEAFF. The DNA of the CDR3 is TGTGCCATCAGTGAAAGGACAGTGAACACTGAAGCTTTCTTT.

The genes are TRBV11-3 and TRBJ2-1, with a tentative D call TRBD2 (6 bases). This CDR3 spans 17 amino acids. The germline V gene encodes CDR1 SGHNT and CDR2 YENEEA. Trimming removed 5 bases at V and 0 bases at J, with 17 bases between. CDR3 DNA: TGTGCCAGCAGCCACAGACTAGTGGGGAGCTCCTACAATGAGCAGTTCTTC. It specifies CASSHRLVGSSYNEQFF.

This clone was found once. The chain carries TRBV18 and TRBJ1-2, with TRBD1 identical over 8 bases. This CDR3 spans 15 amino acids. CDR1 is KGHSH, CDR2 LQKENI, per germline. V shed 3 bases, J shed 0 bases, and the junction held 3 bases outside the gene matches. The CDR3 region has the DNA TGTGCCAGCTCACCCGGGACAGGTTCTAACTATGGCTACACCTTC. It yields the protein CASSPGTGSNYGYTF.

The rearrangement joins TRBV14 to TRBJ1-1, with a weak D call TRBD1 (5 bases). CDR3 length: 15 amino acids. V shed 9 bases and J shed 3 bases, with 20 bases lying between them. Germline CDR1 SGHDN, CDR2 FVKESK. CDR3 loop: CARRGEAANHTEAFF. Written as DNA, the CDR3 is TGTGCCAGGAGAGGGGAAGCCGCCAACCACACTGAAGCTTTCTTT.

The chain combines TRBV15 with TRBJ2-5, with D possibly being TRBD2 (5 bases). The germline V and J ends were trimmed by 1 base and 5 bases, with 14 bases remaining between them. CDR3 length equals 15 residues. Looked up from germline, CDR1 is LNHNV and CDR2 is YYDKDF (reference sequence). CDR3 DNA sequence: TGTGCCACCAGCAGAGCCGGAGGAGCTGGGGAGACCCAGTACTTC. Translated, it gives CATSRAGGAGETQYF.

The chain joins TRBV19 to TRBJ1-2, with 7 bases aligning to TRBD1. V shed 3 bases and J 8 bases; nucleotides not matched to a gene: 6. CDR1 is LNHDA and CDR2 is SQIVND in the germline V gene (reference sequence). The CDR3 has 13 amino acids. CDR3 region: CASSMRQGTGYTF. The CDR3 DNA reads TGTGCCAGTAGTATGCGACAGGGAACGGGCTACACCTTC.